The rows below give T cell receptor beta chains drawn from one sample of a study of Graves' ophthalmopathy and Graves' hyperthyroidism. A single record per CDR3 protein comes from TCRdb applying MiXCR to the multiplex PCR reads. The table records around 660,000 distinct CDR3 sequences, about 41% of them present only once. The sequenced sample was peripheral blood. These receptor sequences come from an adult man with Graves' ophthalmopathy. Each CDR3 is given with its conserved first and last residue. A D gene is named only where the DNA matches it firmly. Clone size is given for some rows only: seen once, a few or many times, or a class if the clone is expanded.

d_gene,j_gene,v_gene,abundance,CDR3nt,CDR3aa
TRBD1,TRBJ2-1,TRBV7-9,once,TGTGCCAGCACCCTAACAGGGGGCATCTACAATGAGCAGTTCTTC,CASTLTGGIYNEQFF
TRBD1,TRBJ1-1,TRBV7-9,many,TGTGCCAGCAGCCCGGGACAGGGGAGCACTGAAGCTTTCTTT,CASSPGQGSTEAFF
TRBD2,TRBJ2-7,TRBV11-2,-,TGTGCCAGCGGATTAGCGGGAGAAGGACCGTACGAGCAGTACTTC,CASGLAGEGPYEQYF
TRBD1,TRBJ1-1,TRBV29-1,-,TGCAGCTTCGGACAGGGGGATACTGAAGCTTTCTTT,CSFGQGDTEAFF
TRBD1,TRBJ2-7,TRBV25-1,-,TGTGCCAGCAGTCGAGGACAGGGGCTCGACGAGCAGTACTTC,CASSRGQGLDEQYF
-,TRBJ1-1,TRBV13,few,TGTGCCAGCAGCTTTGCCGGGACGGGGAGGAACACTGAAGCTTTCTTT,CASSFAGTGRNTEAFF
-,TRBJ2-5,TRBV4-3,-,TGCGCCAGCAGCCAAGACCTCACCCGGGACGCCCAAGAGACCCAGTACTTC,CASSQDLTRDAQETQYF
TRBD1,TRBJ1-2,TRBV7-8,many,TGTGCCAGCAGCTCTACCGGGACAGTTTATGGCTACACCTTC,CASSSTGTVYGYTF
TRBD1,TRBJ1-4,TRBV7-2,-,TGTGCCAGCAGCTCCCGGGGACAGGGGCGCGATGAAAAACTGTTTTTT,CASSSRGQGRDEKLFF
TRBD1,TRBJ1-2,TRBV29-1,-,TGCAGCGTTGAAGTCCCAGGGGGCCGAAACACCTTC,CSVEVPGGRNTF
TRBD2,TRBJ2-7,TRBV10-3,-,TGTGCCATCAGTTCGACTAGCGGCACCTACGAGCAGTACTTC,CAISSTSGTYEQYF
-,TRBJ1-6,TRBV6-5,many,TGTGCCAGCAGTTCCCGGCAAGGATATAATTCACCCCTCCACTTT,CASSSRQGYNSPLHF
-,TRBJ2-6,TRBV10-3,many,TGTGCCAGCAGGAGGGCACGACTTGGGTCTGGGGCCAACGTCCTGACTTTC,CASRRARLGSGANVLTF
TRBD1,TRBJ1-1,TRBV7-9,-,TGTGCCAGCAGCCGGTGGACAGGGGACACTGAAGCTTTCTTT,CASSRWTGDTEAFF
-,TRBJ2-7,TRBV14,many,TGTGCCAGCAGCCAAGACCTTACCTACGAGCAGTACTTC,CASSQDLTYEQYF
TRBD2,TRBJ2-7,TRBV7-2,many,TGTGCCAGCAGCCTAAGGCGGGGGGGGGACTACGAGCAGTACTTC,CASSLRRGGDYEQYF
-,TRBJ1-3,TRBV19,many,TGTGCCAGTAGTATTGACCGCCACTCTGGAAACACCATATATTTT,CASSIDRHSGNTIYF
-,TRBJ2-2,TRBV10-3,-,TGTGCCAGCAGTTTTTTCGGGTCTAACACCGGGGAGCTGTTTTTT,CASSFFGSNTGELFF
TRBD1,TRBJ1-4,TRBV5-1,-,TGCGCCAGCAGCCGCGGACAGGGGAGTGAAAAACTGTTTTTT,CASSRGQGSEKLFF
-,TRBJ2-7,TRBV29-1,-,TGCAGCGTTGAAAGGGATGGGAACGAGCAGTACTTC,CSVERDGNEQYF
-,TRBJ1-5,TRBV25-1,-,TGTGCCAGCAGTGAATCAGGGTCTTCGAGCAATCAGCCCCAGCATTTT,CASSESGSSSNQPQHF
-,TRBJ2-5,TRBV7-2,few,TGTGCCAGCAGCTTGGCCGGTGGGGGGGCGATCGGAGAGACCCAGTACTTC,CASSLAGGGAIGETQYF